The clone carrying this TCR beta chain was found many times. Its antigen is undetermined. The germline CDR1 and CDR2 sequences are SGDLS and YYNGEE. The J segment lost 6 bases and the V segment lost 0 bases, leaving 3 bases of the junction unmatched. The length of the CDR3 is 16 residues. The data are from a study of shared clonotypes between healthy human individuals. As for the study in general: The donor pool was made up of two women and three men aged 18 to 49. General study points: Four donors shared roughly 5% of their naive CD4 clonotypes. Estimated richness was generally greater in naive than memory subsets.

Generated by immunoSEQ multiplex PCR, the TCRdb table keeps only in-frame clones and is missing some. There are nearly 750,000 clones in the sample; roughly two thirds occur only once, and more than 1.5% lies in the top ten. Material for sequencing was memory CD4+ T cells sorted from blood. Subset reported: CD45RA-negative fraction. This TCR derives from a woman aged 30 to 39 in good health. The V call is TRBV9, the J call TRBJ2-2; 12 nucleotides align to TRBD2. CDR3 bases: TGTGCCAGCAGCGTAGGACTAGCGGGAGAAGCCGGGGAGCTGTTTTTT. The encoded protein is CASSVGLAGEAGELFF.